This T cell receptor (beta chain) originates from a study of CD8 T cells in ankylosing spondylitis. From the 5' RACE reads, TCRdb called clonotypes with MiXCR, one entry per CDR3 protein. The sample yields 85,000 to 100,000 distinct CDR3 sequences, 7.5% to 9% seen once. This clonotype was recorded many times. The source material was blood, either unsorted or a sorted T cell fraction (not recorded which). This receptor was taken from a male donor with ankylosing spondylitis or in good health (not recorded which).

The DNA of the CDR3 is TGTGCCAGCAGAGACGGTCCCAACAATGAGCAGTTCTTC. Its protein is CASRDGPNNEQFF. The J gene is TRBJ2-1, the V gene TRBV7-3; no reliable D call. This CDR3 comprises 13 residues. The ends were cut back, 6 bases at V and 5 bases at J, with 11 bases in the middle. Germline loops: CDR1 SGHTA, CDR2 FQGTGA.